Described below is a single T cell receptor beta chain sequence and its context. The antigen is unknown. Treatment noted: oral pan-JAK inhibitor, 5-10 mg twice daily. Samples from alopecia areata patients were lesional scalp punch biopsies and peripheral blood. This sample was taken from a study of CD8+ T cells in alopecia areata. Broader study findings: Resident alphabeta T cells of normal skin are also sequenced in scalp samples.

It was cDNA, reverse transcribed from extracted RNA, that served as the sequencing template. The assay was immunoSEQ multiplex PCR, and TCRdb's table has in-frame clones only and misses some. This sample has about 90,000 clones, with about 40% found just once. The receptor was isolated from a human donor with alopecia areata. Sequencing was performed on CD8+ T cells sorted from blood, taken at week 24, from a patient treated with tofacitinib.

Here the CDR3 DNA reads TGCGCCAGCAGCCAAGATCCGGACAGGGCCCACGAGCAGTACTTC. Translated, it gives CASSQDPDRAHEQYF. This rearrangement joins TRBV4-3 to TRBJ2-7, with 8 bases lining up with TRBD1. The germline gives CDR1 LGHNA, CDR2 YSLEER. The trim removed 0 bases at V and 5 bases at J, leaving 6 bases unmatched. This CDR3 comprises 15 residues.